This T cell receptor beta chain was documented in a study of blood T cell repertoires in COVID-19 (dated by TCRdb to the early 2020s). About the investigation overall: The collaborator samples originated in the United States, Italy and Spain and spanned the acute and convalescent phases of COVID-19. Samples came from the ongoing ImmuneRACE study (first 160 participants) plus 1,254 subjects from 6 global collaborators. The prospective study material was composed of cDNA or gDNA derived from T cells, B-cell-depleted T cells, or PBMCs. The sample metadata nearly always contained a de-identified subject ID, COVID-19 status, age in years and sex. HLA class I and class II types, where available, came from metadata supplied by the sample provider rather than from assay-based typing. The repertoires were released in a freely available public database meant as a resource for research on the immune response to SARS-CoV-2. The dataset comprised deeply sampled blood TCRbeta repertoires from subjects exposed to, actively infected with, or recovered from COVID-19.

The collaborating institutions used their own protocols to collect whole blood in K2EDTA tubes. For TCRbeta analysis, collaborators shipped samples in one of three forms: frozen whole blood, isolated PBMCs, or DNA extracted from either of those sample types. Note on this clone: Which antigen it targets is not known. Base qualities are not provided; no much larger clone lies one nucleotide away.

TCRbeta CDR3 regions were amplified from genomic DNA by means of the immunoSEQ Assay, a bias-controlled multiplex PCR. As for how the authors treated the data: The number of nucleated cells in each sample was estimated from the amplification of reference gene primers within the assay. Sequence reads were collapsed and filtered to measure the absolute abundance of every unique TCRbeta CDR3 rearrangement. For each sample, productive Simpson clonality was calculated as the square root of Simpson's diversity index across productive rearrangements. The table comes from immuneACCESS by way of TCRdb, which keeps in-frame sequences with V and J called. Part of the clones is missing from these tables; in studies checked, under half for an unresolved V gene and the rest for unknown reasons. The V and J calls and clone size are taken from that table; D and trimming were inferred from the DNA. In this sample the table shows 80,000 to 95,000 clones, around 86% of which occur a single time. 3% to 4% of the sample comes from the top ten.

Overall study outcomes, separate from this receptor: The amount of clinical and demographic metadata varied by source and participant and was provided uncurated.

Trimming at the junction amounts to 3 bases on V and 4 bases on J, and the germline ends lie 6 bases apart. The germline V gene (reference sequence) supplies CDR1 LGHDT and CDR2 YNNKEL. The CDR3 measures 12 amino acids from cysteine to phenylalanine. The DNA shown is the 36-base CDR3, in frame from base 1. The clonotype comes from a woman in her seventies with acute or convalescent COVID-19. Sequenced sample: peripheral blood. The chain couples TRBV3-1 (or the pseudogene TRBV3-2) to TRBJ1-2, with TRBD1 perhaps the D gene, on 6 matching bases. Here the CDR3 is given as CASSQDSYGYTF. The DNA sequence reads TGTGCCAGCAGCCAGGACAGCTATGGCTACACCTTC.